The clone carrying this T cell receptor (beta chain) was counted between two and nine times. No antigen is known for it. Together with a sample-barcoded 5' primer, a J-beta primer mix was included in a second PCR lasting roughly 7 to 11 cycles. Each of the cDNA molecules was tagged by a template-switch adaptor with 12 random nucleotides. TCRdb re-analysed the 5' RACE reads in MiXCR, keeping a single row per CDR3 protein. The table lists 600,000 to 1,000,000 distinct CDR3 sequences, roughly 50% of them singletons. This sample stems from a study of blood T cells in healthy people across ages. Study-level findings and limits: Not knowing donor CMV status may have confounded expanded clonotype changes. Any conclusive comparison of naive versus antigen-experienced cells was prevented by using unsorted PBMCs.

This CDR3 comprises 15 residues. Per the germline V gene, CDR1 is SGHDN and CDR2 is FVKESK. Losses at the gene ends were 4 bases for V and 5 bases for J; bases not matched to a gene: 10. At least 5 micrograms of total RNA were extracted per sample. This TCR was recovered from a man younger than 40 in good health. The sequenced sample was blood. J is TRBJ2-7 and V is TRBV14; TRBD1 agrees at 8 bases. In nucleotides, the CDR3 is TGTGCCAGCAGCCCTGAAAACAGGGGGGTCCACGAGCAGTACTTC. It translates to CASSPENRGVHEQYF.